This T cell receptor (beta chain) was profiled in a study of T cells in Graves' hyperthyroidism and ophthalmopathy. RNA transcripts provided the source from which TCR beta CDR3 regions were amplified. In the first-round RT-PCR of the TCR CDR3, the HTBI primer set was used. TCRdb passed the multiplex PCR reads through MiXCR, listing each CDR3 protein once. The table shows around 720,000 distinct CDR3 sequences, with about a third occurring only once. This clonotype was seen ten or more times. Its antigen is not identified. Broader study findings: Model predictions of ophthalmopathy came a median approximately 6 months before onset. Blood also showed most of the thyroid clonotypes that were expanded above 0.001.

Those patients with uncontrolled infection, other autoimmune disease, pregnancy or lactation were excluded. The PBMCs studied were ones that came from about 10 ml fresh peripheral blood. Germline CDR1 reads MNHEY; CDR2 reads SVGAGI. The J segment lost 6 bases and the V segment lost 6 bases, leaving 10 bases of the junction unmatched. There are 14 residues in the CDR3. The sequenced material came from blood. This sequence originates from a woman aged 40 to 49 with Graves' hyperthyroidism. The gene calls are TRBV6-5 and TRBJ1-2, with 7 bases identical to TRBD1. CDR3 protein: CASSRRGILDGYTF. CDR3 nucleotide sequence: TGTGCCAGCAGCCGCAGGGGGATTCTGGATGGCTACACCTTC.